This T cell receptor (beta chain) was obtained from a study of T cell responses to AZD1222 COVID-19 vaccine. Study at large: Whether given at about 4 or about 12 weeks, second doses were pooled.

Whole-study findings and limits: Among vaccine-associated CD4 TCRs, coverage spanned spike, with dominance at 160-218 and 743-854. After two AZD1222 doses, spike-specific TCR breadth and depth rose versus day 0. Every sample of the repertoires postdated the peak T cell response.

On this clone itself: Antigen: not known.

Profiling relied on immunoSEQ multiplex PCR, and the TCRdb table lists in-frame clones only, not all of them. There are 150,000 to 200,000 clones in the sample; 90% to 95% occur only once, and about 0.64% lies in the top ten. The CDR3 sequence is 12 residues long. CDR1 and CDR2 from the germline V gene are GTSNPN and SVGIG (reference sequence). V was pared by 4 bases and J by 2 bases, with 8 bases between. The receptor was isolated from an adult in good health. V is TRBV30 and J is TRBJ1-1; D gene ambiguous. The source was peripheral blood, collected on day 0 of AZD1222 vaccination. CDR3 loop: CAWKGDNTEAFF. The CDR3 bases are TGTGCCTGGAAAGGTGATAACACTGAAGCTTTCTTT.